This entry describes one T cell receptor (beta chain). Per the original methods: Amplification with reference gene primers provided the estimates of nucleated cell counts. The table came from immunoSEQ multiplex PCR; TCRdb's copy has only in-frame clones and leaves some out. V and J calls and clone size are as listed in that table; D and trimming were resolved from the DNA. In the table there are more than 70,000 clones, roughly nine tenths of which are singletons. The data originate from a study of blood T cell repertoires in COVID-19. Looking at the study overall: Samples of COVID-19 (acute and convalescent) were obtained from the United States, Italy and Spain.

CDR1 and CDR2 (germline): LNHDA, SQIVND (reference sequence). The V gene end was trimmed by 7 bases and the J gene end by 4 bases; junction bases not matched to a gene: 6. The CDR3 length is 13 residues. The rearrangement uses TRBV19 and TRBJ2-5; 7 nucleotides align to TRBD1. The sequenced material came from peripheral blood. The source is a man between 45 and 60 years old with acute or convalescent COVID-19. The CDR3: CASTSTGPETQYF. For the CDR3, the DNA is TGTGCCAGTACCTCGACAGGGCCAGAGACCCAGTACTTC.